This section outlines one TCR beta chain sequence together with its context. The data were obtained in a study of early T cells in non-severe SARS-CoV-2 infection. In the study overall: Investigators sequenced bulk RNA drawn from unsorted whole blood, and chains remained unpaired.

Researchers tagged individual cDNA molecules with unique molecular identifiers. TCRdb redid the calling of the 5' RACE reads with MiXCR, one entry per CDR3 protein. This table holds about 130,000 distinct CDR3 sequences, 15% found once. Germline CDR1 reads SNHLY; CDR2 reads FYNNEI. Trimming cost V 11 bases and J 4 bases, with 17 bases left between them. The CDR3 is made up of 13 amino acids. This receptor was obtained from an adult who was a healthcare worker with PCR-confirmed SARS-CoV-2 infection or an uninfected control (not recorded which). What was sequenced was whole blood. The rearrangement joins TRBV2 to TRBJ1-1, with D possibly being TRBD1 (5 bases). CDR3 DNA sequence: TGTGCCGCCCGGCAGGGAAGGGGCACTGAAGCTTTCTTT. Protein product: CAARQGRGTEAFF.